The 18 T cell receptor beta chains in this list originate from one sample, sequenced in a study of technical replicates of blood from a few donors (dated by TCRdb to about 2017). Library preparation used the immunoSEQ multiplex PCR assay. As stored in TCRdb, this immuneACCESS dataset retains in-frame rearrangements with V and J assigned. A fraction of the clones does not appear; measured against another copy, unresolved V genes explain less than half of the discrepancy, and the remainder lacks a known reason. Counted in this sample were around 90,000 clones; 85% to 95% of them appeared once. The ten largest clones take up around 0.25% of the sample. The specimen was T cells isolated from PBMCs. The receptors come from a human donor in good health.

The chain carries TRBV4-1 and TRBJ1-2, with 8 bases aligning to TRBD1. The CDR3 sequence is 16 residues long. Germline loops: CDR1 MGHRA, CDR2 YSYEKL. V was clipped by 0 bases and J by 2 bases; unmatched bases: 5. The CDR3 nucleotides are TGCGCCAGCAGCCAAGAGATCCGGACAGGGAACTATGGCTACACCTTC. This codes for CASSQEIRTGNYGYTF.

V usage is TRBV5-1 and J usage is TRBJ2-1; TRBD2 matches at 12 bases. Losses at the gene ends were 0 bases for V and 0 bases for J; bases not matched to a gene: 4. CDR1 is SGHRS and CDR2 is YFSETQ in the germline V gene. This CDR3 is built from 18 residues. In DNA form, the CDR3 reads TGCGCCAGCAGCTTGGGGGGACTAGCGGGTAGCTCCTACAATGAGCAGTTCTTC. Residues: CASSLGGLAGSSYNEQFF.

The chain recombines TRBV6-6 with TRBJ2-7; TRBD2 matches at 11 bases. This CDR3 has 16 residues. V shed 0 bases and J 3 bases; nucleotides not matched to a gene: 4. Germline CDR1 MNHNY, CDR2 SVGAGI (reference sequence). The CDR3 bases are TGTGCCAGCAGTTACTCAACGCTAGCGGGGGGCTACGAGCAGTACTTC. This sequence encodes CASSYSTLAGGYEQYF.

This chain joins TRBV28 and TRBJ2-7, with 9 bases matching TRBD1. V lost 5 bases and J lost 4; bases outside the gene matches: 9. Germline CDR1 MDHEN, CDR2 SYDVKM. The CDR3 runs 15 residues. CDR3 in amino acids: CASSPPTGGMYEQYF. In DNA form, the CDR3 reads TGTGCCAGCAGTCCCCCTACAGGGGGCATGTACGAGCAGTACTTC.

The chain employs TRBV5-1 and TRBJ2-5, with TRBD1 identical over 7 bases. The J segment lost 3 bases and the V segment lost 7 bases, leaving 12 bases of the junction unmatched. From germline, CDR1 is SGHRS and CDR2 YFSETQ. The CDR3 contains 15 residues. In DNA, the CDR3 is TGCGCCAGCGATCTCGGCCTCGACAGGGAAGAGACCCAGTACTTC. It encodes CASDLGLDREETQYF. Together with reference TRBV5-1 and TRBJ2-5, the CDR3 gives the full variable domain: KAGVTQTPRYLIKTRGQQVTLSCSPISGHRSVSWYQQTPGQGLQFLFEYFSETQRNKGNFPGRFSGRQFSNSRSEMNVSTLELGDSALYLCASDLGLDREETQYFGPGTRLLVL.

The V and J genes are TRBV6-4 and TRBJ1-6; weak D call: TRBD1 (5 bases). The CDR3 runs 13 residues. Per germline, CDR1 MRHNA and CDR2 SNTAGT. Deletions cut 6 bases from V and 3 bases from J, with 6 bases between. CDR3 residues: CASRGHYNSPLHF. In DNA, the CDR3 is TGTGCCAGCAGAGGACACTATAATTCACCCCTCCACTTT.

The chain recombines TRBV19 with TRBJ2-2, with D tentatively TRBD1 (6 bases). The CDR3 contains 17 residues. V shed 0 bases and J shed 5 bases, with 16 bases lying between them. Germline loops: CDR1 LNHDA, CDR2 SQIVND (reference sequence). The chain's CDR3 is CASSIDPIPTGTGELFF. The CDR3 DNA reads TGTGCCAGTAGTATAGATCCCATTCCTACAGGGACCGGGGAGCTGTTTTTT.

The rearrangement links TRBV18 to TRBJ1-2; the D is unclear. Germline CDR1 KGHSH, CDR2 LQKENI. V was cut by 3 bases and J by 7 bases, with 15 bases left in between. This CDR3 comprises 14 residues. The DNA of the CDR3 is TGTGCCAGCTCACCGGCGGTGGTGAGTGGTGGCTACACCTTC. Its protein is CASSPAVVSGGYTF.

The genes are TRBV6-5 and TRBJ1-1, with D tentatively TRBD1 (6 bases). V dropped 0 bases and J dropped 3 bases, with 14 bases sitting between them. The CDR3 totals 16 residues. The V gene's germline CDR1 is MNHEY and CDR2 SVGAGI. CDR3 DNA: TGTGCCAGCAGTTACTCGCCAGGGGTCTTAGACACTGAAGCTTTCTTT. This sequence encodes CASSYSPGVLDTEAFF.

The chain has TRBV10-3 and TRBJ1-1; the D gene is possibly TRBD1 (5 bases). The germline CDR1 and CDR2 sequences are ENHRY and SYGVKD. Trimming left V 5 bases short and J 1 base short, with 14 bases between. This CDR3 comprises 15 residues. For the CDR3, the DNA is TGTGCCATCAGTTCCCTGTGGAGGGGGAACACTGAAGCTTTCTTT. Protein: CAISSLWRGNTEAFF.

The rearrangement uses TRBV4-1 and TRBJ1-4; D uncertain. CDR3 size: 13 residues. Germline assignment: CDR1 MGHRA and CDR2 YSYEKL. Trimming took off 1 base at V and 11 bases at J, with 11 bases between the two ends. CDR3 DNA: TGCGCCAGCAGCCAAGCCGCCCGCGGGAAACTGTTTTTT. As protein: CASSQAARGKLFF.

The CDR3 is CASSQRLVYMDEQYF. The CDR3 DNA reads as TGTGCCAGCAGCCAACGTTTGGTTTACATGGACGAGCAGTACTTC. The gene calls are TRBV14 and TRBJ2-7; D is unresolved. Germline lookup yields CDR1 SGHDN and CDR2 FVKESK. V was pared by 2 bases and J by 5 bases, with 16 bases between. The CDR3 runs 15 residues.

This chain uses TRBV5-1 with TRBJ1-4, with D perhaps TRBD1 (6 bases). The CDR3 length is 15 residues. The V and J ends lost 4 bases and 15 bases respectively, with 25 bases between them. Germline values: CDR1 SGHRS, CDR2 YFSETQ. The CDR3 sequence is CASSGTGSAQERVFF. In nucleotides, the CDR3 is TGCGCCAGCAGCGGAACAGGGTCAGCTCAGGAACGGGTGTTTTTT.

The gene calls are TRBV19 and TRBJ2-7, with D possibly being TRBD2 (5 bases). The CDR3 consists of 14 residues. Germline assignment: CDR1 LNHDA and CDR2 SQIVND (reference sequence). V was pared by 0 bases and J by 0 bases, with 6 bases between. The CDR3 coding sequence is TGTGCCAGTAGTATAGAAGGGAGCTCCTACGAGCAGTACTTC. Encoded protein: CASSIEGSSYEQYF.

CDR3 protein: CASSLGDSGNTIYF. CDR3 bases: TGTGCCAGCAGTTTAGGGGACAGCGGAAACACCATATATTTT. The V and J genes are TRBV28 and TRBJ1-3; 7 bases match TRBD1. CDR1 MDHEN and CDR2 SYDVKM come from the germline V gene. This CDR3 has 14 amino acids. The J segment lost 4 bases and the V segment lost 2 bases, leaving 2 bases of the junction unmatched.

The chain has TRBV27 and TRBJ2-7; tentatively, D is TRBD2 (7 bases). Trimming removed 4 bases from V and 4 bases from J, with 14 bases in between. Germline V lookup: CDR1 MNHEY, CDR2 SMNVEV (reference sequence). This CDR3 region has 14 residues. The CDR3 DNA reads TGTGCCAGCAGTTCCGGGGGGCGGTCGTACGAGCAGTACTTC. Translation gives CASSSGGRSYEQYF.

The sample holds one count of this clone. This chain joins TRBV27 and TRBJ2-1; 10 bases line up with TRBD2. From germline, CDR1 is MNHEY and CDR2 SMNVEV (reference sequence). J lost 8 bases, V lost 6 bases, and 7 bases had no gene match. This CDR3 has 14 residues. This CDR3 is CASSLGTSADEQFF. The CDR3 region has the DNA TGTGCCAGCAGCCTCGGGACTAGCGCGGATGAGCAGTTCTTC.

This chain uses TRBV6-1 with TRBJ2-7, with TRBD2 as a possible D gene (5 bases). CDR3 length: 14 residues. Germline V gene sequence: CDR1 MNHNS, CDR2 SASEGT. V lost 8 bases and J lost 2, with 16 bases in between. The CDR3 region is CASAKVWGAYEQYF. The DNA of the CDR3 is TGTGCCAGCGCCAAAGTATGGGGAGCCTACGAGCAGTACTTC.